The 31 T cell receptor beta chains below come from one sample, sequenced in a study of blood T cell repertoires in COVID-19. TCRdb's table, derived via immunoSEQ multiplex PCR, lists solely in-frame clones and lacks some. The sample lists fewer than 300,000 clones, 80% to 95% occurring once. The sample taken for sequencing was PBMCs or T cells enriched from blood (not recorded which). The receptors shown here come from a woman aged 25-40 years who had recovered from COVID-19.

The genes are TRBV6-1 and TRBJ1-5, with a weak D call TRBD1 (5 bases). CDR1 and CDR2 (germline): MNHNS, SASEGT. Deletions cut 0 bases from V and 7 bases from J, with 10 bases between. The CDR3 is 14 amino acids. This chain's CDR3 is CASSEAPGSQPQHF. For the CDR3, the DNA is TGTGCCAGCAGTGAAGCCCCAGGGTCACAGCCCCAGCATTTT.

This clone has just one count. The chain recombines TRBV6-5 with TRBJ2-2; TRBD2 agrees at 12 bases. This CDR3 comprises 15 residues. V shed 7 bases, J shed 6 bases, and the junction held 6 bases outside the gene matches. From germline, CDR1 is MNHEY and CDR2 SVGAGI. In DNA form, the CDR3 reads TGTGCCAGCAACCCTCTAGCGGGAGGGGCCGGGGAGCTGTTTTTT. Protein product: CASNPLAGGAGELFF.

V usage is TRBV19 and J usage is TRBJ2-2; D perhaps matches TRBD2 (5 bases). V was trimmed by 4 bases and J by 0 bases, leaving 12 bases between them. The CDR3 is made up of 16 amino acids. Germline lookup yields CDR1 LNHDA and CDR2 SQIVND (reference sequence). The CDR3 loop is CASSTRTPPNTGELFF. The DNA for the CDR3 is TGTGCCAGTAGTACTCGGACTCCCCCGAACACCGGGGAGCTGTTTTTT.

The table lists this clone with a count of one. V is TRBV9 and J is TRBJ1-4; possible D gene TRBD1, 5 bases. V was trimmed by 3 bases and J by 0 bases, leaving 9 bases between them. The germline V gene encodes CDR1 SGDLS and CDR2 YYNGEE. The CDR3 spans 15 residues. CDR3 coding DNA: TGTGCCAGCAGCGGGAGACAGCCAACTAATGAAAAACTGTTTTTT. This gives the protein CASSGRQPTNEKLFF.

The rearrangement uses TRBV5-1 and TRBJ1-3; D perhaps matches TRBD1 (6 bases). The CDR3 is made up of 16 amino acids. In germline, CDR1 is SGHRS, CDR2 YFSETQ. Between the trimmed V and J ends, which lost 0 bases and 4 bases, there was a span of 14 bases. DNA for the CDR3: TGCGCCAGCAGCTTGGCCCAACAGGGTTCGGGAAACACCATATATTTT. This translates into CASSLAQQGSGNTIYF.

This clone was seen just once. The rearrangement uses TRBV6-2 or TRBV6-3 and TRBJ1-5; TRBD1 agrees at 9 bases. Germline V gene sequence: CDR1 MNHEY, CDR2 SVGEGT. The V segment lost 4 bases and the J segment 3 bases; nucleotides outside the gene matches: 4. The CDR3 consists of 15 residues. The CDR3 nucleotides read TGTGCCAGCAGTTCCACAGGGGGCACCAATCAGCCCCAGCATTTT. Protein: CASSSTGGTNQPQHF.

V gene TRBV7-9 combines with J gene TRBJ1-1; 11 bases map to TRBD1. CDR1 and CDR2 from the germline V gene are SEHNR and FQNEAQ (reference sequence). Trimming took 5 bases from V and 4 from J; bases not matched to a gene: 12. This CDR3 has 17 amino acids. CDR3 nucleotides: TGTGCCAGCAGCCATAGCCGGGACAGGGGGGTTTTCACTGAAGCTTTCTTT. It codes for CASSHSRDRGVFTEAFF.

The chain recombines TRBV21-1 with TRBJ2-3; the table's D call of TRBD2 was not tested on the DNA. TRBV21-1 is reported as a pseudogene. The CDR3 runs 14 residues. The CDR3 loop reads CASSKGTCTDTQYF. CDR3 in DNA: TGTGCCAGCAGCAAAGGGACTTGCACAGATACGCAGTATTTT.

J is TRBJ1-1 and V is TRBV5-1; 8 positions agree with TRBD1. Germline-derived CDR1 and CDR2 are SGHRS and YFSETQ. Unmatched junction bases numbered 8, after V lost 2 bases and J lost 2 bases. CDR3 length: 16 residues. CDR3 bases: TGCGCCAGCAGCTTTCTGCCCGGACAGGGCAACACTGAAGCTTTCTTT. The encoded protein is CASSFLPGQGNTEAFF.

The J gene is TRBJ2-7, the V gene TRBV28; D possibly corresponds to TRBD2 (5 bases). Trimming took 5 bases from V and 2 from J, leaving 13 bases between them. CDR3 size: 14 residues. Germline values: CDR1 MDHEN, CDR2 SYDVKM. This chain's CDR3 is CASSTLAFTYEQYF. The CDR3 DNA reads as TGTGCCAGCAGTACCTTAGCGTTTACCTACGAGCAGTACTTC.

This clone was seen only once. The chain recombines TRBV28 with TRBJ1-2; 8 positions agree with TRBD1. Trimming cost V 3 bases and J 3 bases; bases outside gene matches: 3. The germline gives CDR1 MDHEN, CDR2 SYDVKM. The CDR3 is 14 amino acids. CDR3 loop: CASSFPTGDYGYTF. The CDR3 DNA reads TGTGCCAGCAGTTTTCCGACAGGGGACTATGGCTACACCTTC.

Written as DNA, the CDR3 is TGTGCCAGCAGCCCCGGGACAGGCGGAAACACCATATATTTT. Protein: CASSPGTGGNTIYF. V and J are TRBV7-9 and TRBJ1-3; 8 nucleotides agree with TRBD1. Germline V gene data show CDR1 as SEHNR and CDR2 as FQNEAQ (reference sequence). The CDR3 has 14 residues. Losses at the gene ends were 5 bases for V and 4 bases for J; bases not matched to a gene: 4.

This clone was observed once. V usage is TRBV5-4 and J usage is TRBJ1-2, with 10 bases lining up with TRBD1. V lost 4 bases to trimming and J lost 7 bases; unmatched junction nucleotides: 7. The CDR3 has 14 residues. Germline V CDR1 and CDR2: SGHNT, YYREEE (reference sequence). Here the CDR3 DNA reads TGTGCCAGCAGCATAACCGGGACAGGGGTTGGCTACACCTTC. It yields the protein CASSITGTGVGYTF.

The chain joins TRBV7-6 to TRBJ2-1; D perhaps matches TRBD2 (5 bases). V gave up 3 bases and J gave up 0 bases, with 9 bases separating them. Germline V lookup: CDR1 SGHVS, CDR2 FNYEAQ. This CDR3 is 15 amino acids long. CDR3 amino acids: CASSFMSGSYNEQFF. CDR3 nucleotides: TGTGCCAGCAGCTTTATGAGCGGCTCCTACAATGAGCAGTTCTTC.

The sample holds one count of this clone. The chain uses TRBV7-6 and TRBJ2-7, with 15 bases identical to TRBD2. The V gene end was trimmed by 5 bases and the J gene end by 2 bases; junction bases not matched to a gene: 10. The CDR3 totals 18 residues. CDR1 is SGHVS and CDR2 is FNYEAQ in the germline V gene. The CDR3 is CASSLGLAGGSGTYEQYF. The CDR3 region has the DNA TGTGCCAGCAGCCTGGGACTAGCGGGAGGTTCTGGGACCTACGAGCAGTACTTC.

This clone was seen only once. This chain connects TRBV5-1 to TRBJ2-7; TRBD2 aligns across 13 bases. The CDR3 covers 15 residues. Germline CDR1 reads SGHRS; CDR2 reads YFSETQ. V lost 2 bases to trimming and J lost 5 bases; unmatched junction nucleotides: 4. The CDR3 reads CASSLGLAGVHEQYF. CDR3 DNA sequence: TGCGCCAGCAGCTTAGGACTAGCGGGAGTCCACGAGCAGTACTTC.

V and J are TRBV5-1 and TRBJ2-3, with D possibly matching TRBD1 (6 bases). The CDR3 has 14 residues. The V gene lost 4 bases and the J gene lost 3 bases, with 12 bases spanning the gap. Germline CDR1 SGHRS, CDR2 YFSETQ. The CDR3 region is CASSQGKGTDTQYF. CDR3 nucleotide sequence: TGCGCCAGCAGCCAGGGGAAGGGAACAGATACGCAGTATTTT.

This chain uses TRBV10-3 with TRBJ2-5; no clear D gene. The germline V and J ends were trimmed by 7 bases and 2 bases, with 11 bases remaining between them. CDR3 length: 13 amino acids. CDR1 and CDR2 (germline): ENHRY, SYGVKD. The CDR3 DNA sequence: TGTGCCATCACCCGCAGTTTACAAGAGACCCAGTACTTC. Protein: CAITRSLQETQYF.

The rearrangement uses TRBV5-6 and TRBJ1-1; D is perhaps TRBD1 (6 bases). V was cut by 1 base and J by 1 base, with 17 bases left in between. The CDR3 runs 17 residues. CDR1 and CDR2 (germline): SGHDT, YYEEEE. The CDR3 is CASSLLGGDEENTEAFF. The DNA of the CDR3 is TGTGCCAGCAGCTTGCTAGGGGGGGATGAAGAGAACACTGAAGCTTTCTTT.

This chain joins TRBV25-1 and TRBJ2-7; TRBD1 might be the D (6 bases). The CDR3 is 15 residues long. Trimming stripped 2 bases from V and 5 bases from J, with 16 bases between. Germline V gene lookup returns CDR1 MGHDK and CDR2 SYGVNS. The CDR3 is CASSESGGRLDEQYF. CDR3 nucleotide sequence: TGTGCCAGCAGTGAAAGTGGGGGCAGGCTGGACGAGCAGTACTTC.

V gene TRBV30 combines with J gene TRBJ1-5; no definite D call. The length of the CDR3 is 16 residues. Germline CDR1 and CDR2: GTSNPN and SVGIG (reference sequence). Trimming took 3 bases from V and 4 from J, leaving 19 bases between them. CDR3 nucleotide sequence: TGTGCCTGGAGCCATACCCCGACATATCCTAATCAGCCCCAGCATTTT. Protein: CAWSHTPTYPNQPQHF.

This clone was counted once. V is TRBV28 and J is TRBJ1-5, with 8 bases aligning to TRBD1. The CDR3 contains 16 residues. V trimming: 7 bases; J trimming: 2 bases; junction bases outside the gene matches: 10. Germline CDR1 reads MDHEN; CDR2 reads SYDVKM. The CDR3 region has the DNA TGTGCCAGCACCCTCGACAGGGGACGTGGCAATCAGCCCCAGCATTTT. Amino acids: CASTLDRGRGNQPQHF.

In this sample, this clone turned up once. The chain links TRBV9 to TRBJ2-1; 10 bases match TRBD2. This CDR3 is built from 16 residues. Germline V gene lookup returns CDR1 SGDLS and CDR2 YYNGEE. V lost 0 bases, J lost 7 bases, and 7 bases stayed unmatched. The CDR3 DNA reads as TGTGCCAGCAGCGTAGAGGAACTAGCGGGACCGAATGAGCAGTTCTTC. Its translation is CASSVEELAGPNEQFF.

J is TRBJ1-2 and V is TRBV27; tentative D call: TRBD1 (5 bases). Germline V lookup: CDR1 MNHEY, CDR2 SMNVEV (reference sequence). The CDR3 consists of 15 residues. V was trimmed by 5 bases and J by 6 bases, leaving 19 bases between them. CDR3: CASSPQTDTWHGYTF. The CDR3 nucleotides read TGTGCCAGCAGTCCCCAGACAGATACATGGCATGGCTACACCTTC.

This clone showed up just once. This chain uses TRBV5-1 with TRBJ2-7, with TRBD2 matching over 10 bases. CDR1 is SGHRS and CDR2 is YFSETQ in the germline V gene. The CDR3 loop spans 14 amino acids. J lost 1 base, V lost 6 bases, and 4 bases had no gene match. The CDR3 sequence is CASTQREGSYEQYF. CDR3 nucleotide sequence: TGCGCCAGCACCCAGCGGGAGGGATCCTACGAGCAGTACTTC. The whole variable domain, remainder taken from reference TRBV5-1 and TRBJ2-7, is KAGVTQTPRYLIKTRGQQVTLSCSPISGHRSVSWYQQTPGQGLQFLFEYFSETQRNKGNFPGRFSGRQFSNSRSEMNVSTLELGDSALYLCASTQREGSYEQYFGPGTRLTVT.

This clone appeared a single time. Other DNA sequences in the sample encode the same CDR3. The chain links TRBV24-1 to TRBJ1-5; 7 positions match TRBD1. V lost 7 bases, J lost 4 bases, and 9 bases stayed unmatched. The CDR3 has 15 residues. Germline V gene lookup returns CDR1 KGHDR and CDR2 SFDVKD. The CDR3 coding sequence is TGTGCCACCAGCGCCCGACAGGGCTCAAATCAGCCCCAGCATTTT. It yields the protein CATSARQGSNQPQHF.

The rearrangement joins TRBV19 to TRBJ1-1, with 7 nucleotides matching TRBD1. From germline, CDR1 is LNHDA and CDR2 SQIVND (reference sequence). The length of the CDR3 is 14 residues. The J segment lost 1 base and the V segment lost 4 bases, leaving 3 bases of the junction unmatched. The CDR3 loop is CASSRDSWNTEAFF. The CDR3 nucleotides are TGTGCCAGTAGTAGGGACAGTTGGAACACTGAAGCTTTCTTT.

The chain is built from TRBV4-1 and TRBJ2-7; 11 positions agree with TRBD2. The V gene end was trimmed by 2 bases and the J gene end by 7 bases; junction bases not matched to a gene: 10. The CDR3 sequence is 16 residues long. The germline V gene has CDR1 MGHRA and CDR2 YSYEKL. CDR3 residues: CASSQSELAGVVEQYF. The CDR3 nucleotides are TGCGCCAGCAGCCAATCTGAACTAGCGGGAGTAGTTGAGCAGTACTTC.

V gene TRBV29-1 combines with J gene TRBJ1-2, with a possible D match to TRBD1 (5 bases). CDR3 size: 15 residues. Trimming removed 4 bases from V and 7 bases from J, with 22 bases in between. Per germline, CDR1 SQVTM and CDR2 ANQGSEA. The CDR3 bases are TGCAGCGTTGGAAACTTGGCAGGGCCGACGGGTGGCTACACCTTC. Translating it yields CSVGNLAGPTGGYTF.

The CDR3 sequence: CASSPSGQALWSYTF. DNA of the CDR3: TGTGCCAGCAGTCCCTCGGGACAGGCTCTATGGAGCTACACCTTC. The chain joins TRBV28 to TRBJ1-2; 8 bases are shared with TRBD1. Unmatched junction bases numbered 14, after V lost 5 bases and J lost 9 bases. The CDR3 totals 15 residues. CDR1 and CDR2 (germline): MDHEN, SYDVKM.

V and J are TRBV15 and TRBJ2-2; the D gene is possibly TRBD2 (5 bases). Germline-derived CDR1 and CDR2 are LNHNV and YYDKDF (reference sequence). The V end lost 3 bases, the J end lost 6 bases, and 20 bases lay between the germline ends. This CDR3 is built from 17 residues. CDR3 DNA: TGTGCCACCAGCAGTTCTTTCACCCTTCTAGCCGCCGGGGAGCTGTTTTTT. Translation gives CATSSSFTLLAAGELFF.